The 21 T cell receptor beta chains in this list originate from one sample, sequenced in a study of T cells after yellow fever vaccination. TCRdb reprocessed the 5' RACE reads with MiXCR, giving one entry per CDR3 protein. The profile shows roughly 520,000 distinct CDR3 sequences, 21% of them singletons. The material was PBMCs, obtained approximately 22 days after the first yellow fever vaccination. All receptors derive from a man younger than 35 who received the YFV17D yellow fever vaccine.

The genes are TRBV7-2 and TRBJ2-7; 13 nucleotides align to TRBD2. V was clipped by 4 bases and J by 6 bases; unmatched bases: 6. Germline assignment: CDR1 SGHTA and CDR2 FQGNSA. The CDR3 covers 15 residues. The CDR3 spells CASSSTSGGSIEQYF. The CDR3 DNA follows: TGTGCCAGCAGCTCGACTAGCGGGGGGTCAATCGAGCAGTACTTC.

The CDR3 loop is CASSLAPDRNEQFF. CDR3 sequence (DNA): TGCGCCAGCAGCTTGGCTCCGGACAGGAATGAGCAGTTCTTC. The rearrangement joins TRBV5-1 to TRBJ2-1, with 7 bases identical to TRBD1. The junction had 4 bases not matched to a gene; V was cut back by 0 bases and J by 7 bases. The germline V gene has CDR1 SGHRS and CDR2 YFSETQ. The CDR3 has 14 residues. Full variable domain (outside the CDR3, taken from reference TRBV5-1 and TRBJ2-1): KAGVTQTPRYLIKTRGQQVTLSCSPISGHRSVSWYQQTPGQGLQFLFEYFSETQRNKGNFPGRFSGRQFSNSRSEMNVSTLELGDSALYLCASSLAPDRNEQFFGPGTRLTVL.

At least ten counts were recorded for this clonotype. The genes are TRBV10-3 and TRBJ2-7; D ambiguous. The V end lost 4 bases, the J end lost 4 bases, and 8 bases lay between the germline ends. The CDR3 totals 12 residues. Germline-derived CDR1 and CDR2 are ENHRY and SYGVKD. This CDR3 reads CAISVLGYEQYF. As DNA, the CDR3 is TGTGCCATCAGTGTTCTAGGGTACGAGCAGTACTTC.

This clonotype has a count of ten or more. The gene calls are TRBV12-3 or TRBV12-4 and TRBJ1-1; possibly TRBD1 for D (6 bases). V was trimmed by 8 bases and J by 1 base, leaving 11 bases between them. The CDR3 is made up of 13 amino acids. The CDR3 region is CASSGQTNTEAFF. CDR3 DNA sequence: TGTGCCAGCTCGGGACAAACGAACACTGAAGCTTTCTTT.

This clonotype appeared once. The rearrangement links TRBV21-1 to TRBJ2-7; the table names TRBD1, a call not compared with the DNA. TRBV21-1 is termed a pseudogene. The CDR3 loop spans 12 amino acids. CDR3 loop: CASSRQGREQYV. DNA for the CDR3: TGTGCCAGCAGCCGACAGGGCCGGGAGCAGTACGTC.

This clonotype was detected only once. The chain recombines TRBV5-1 with TRBJ1-2, with D possibly matching TRBD1 (5 bases). CDR3 length: 14 amino acids. Trimming left V 4 bases short and J 3 bases short, with 13 bases between. Germline lookup yields CDR1 SGHRS and CDR2 YFSETQ. CDR3 in DNA: TGCGCCAGCAGCATGGCCGGGACTCACTATGGCTACACCTTC. Translation gives CASSMAGTHYGYTF.

V usage is TRBV2 and J usage is TRBJ2-1, with a weak D call TRBD1 (6 bases). Trimming took 8 bases from V and 14 from J, leaving 16 bases between them. Germline V gene data show CDR1 as SNHLY and CDR2 as FYNNEI. This CDR3 has 11 amino acids. The CDR3: CASLGRGGEFF. For the CDR3, the DNA is TGTGCCAGCCTCGGGCGAGGGGGAGAGTTCTTC.

The table lists this clonotype with a few counts. This sequence joins TRBV9 and TRBJ2-1; D is possibly TRBD2 (5 bases). Germline V gene data show CDR1 as SGDLS and CDR2 as YYNGEE. The V end was cut by 0 bases, the J end by 4 bases, with 8 bases between. This CDR3 has 14 residues. The DNA of the CDR3 is TGTGCCAGCAGCGTAGCGGGGTTTTACAATGAGCAGTTCTTC. Its translation: CASSVAGFYNEQFF.

A few counts support this clonotype. This chain joins TRBV6-1 and TRBJ1-1; D remains unclear. Trimming cost V 6 bases and J 2 bases, with 13 bases left between them. This CDR3 is 14 amino acids long. CDR1 is MNHNS, CDR2 SASEGT, per germline. The CDR3 DNA sequence: TGTGCCAGCAGCGGACTCCTCCTTAACACTGAAGCTTTCTTT. Protein sequence: CASSGLLLNTEAFF.

This clonotype has just a few counts. The chain has TRBV9 and TRBJ2-5, with 7 bases matching TRBD2. CDR3 length: 15 amino acids. J was trimmed by 7 bases and V by 0 bases; bases with no gene match: 9. Germline CDR1 is SGDLS and CDR2 is YYNGEE. CDR3 in DNA: TGTGCCAGCAGCGTAGGTGGGCTAGCGGACCGGACCCAGTACTTC. Protein: CASSVGGLADRTQYF.

In this sample, this clonotype turned up a few times. The chain uses TRBV11-2 and TRBJ2-2; 7 nucleotides align to TRBD2. The CDR3 consists of 16 residues. V lost 5 bases and J lost 3; bases outside the gene matches: 9. Germline loops: CDR1 SGHAT, CDR2 FQNNGV. CDR3 in amino acids: CASSLGTTLYTGELFF. The DNA for the CDR3 is TGTGCCAGCAGCCTTGGGACTACCCTGTACACCGGGGAGCTGTTTTTT.

This clonotype was recorded at least ten times. This sequence joins TRBV3-1 and TRBJ2-7; D remains ambiguous. The length of the CDR3 is 12 residues. Germline V gene sequence: CDR1 LGHDT, CDR2 YNNKEL (reference sequence). Trimming took 1 base from V and 7 from J, leaving 8 bases between them. The CDR3 DNA sequence: TGTGCCAGCAGCCAAGCCGCCCAGGAGCAGTACTTC. Its translation: CASSQAAQEQYF.

The chain joins TRBV10-2 to TRBJ2-1; TRBD2 agrees at 9 bases. The germline V gene has CDR1 WSHSY and CDR2 SAAADI. J was trimmed by 5 bases and V by 3 bases; bases with no gene match: 8. The CDR3 is made up of 16 amino acids. CDR3 in amino acids: CASSDLKIAGDNEQFF. In DNA form, the CDR3 reads TGCGCCAGCAGTGATCTAAAGATAGCGGGGGACAATGAGCAGTTCTTC.

The CDR3 sequence is CASGVGGTYNEQFF. CDR3 coding DNA: TGTGCCAGCGGCGTGGGGGGAACCTACAATGAGCAGTTCTTC. This sequence joins TRBV28 and TRBJ2-1; a possible D gene is TRBD2 (6 bases). The germline V gene has CDR1 MDHEN and CDR2 SYDVKM. This CDR3 contains 14 residues. V lost 8 bases, J lost 2 bases, and 13 bases lay in between.

This clonotype was recorded only once. The rearrangement links TRBV5-1 to TRBJ2-1; 12 nucleotides agree with TRBD2. Unmatched junction bases numbered 5, after V lost 7 bases and J lost 6 bases. The CDR3 is 14 residues long. The germline V gene encodes CDR1 SGHRS and CDR2 YFSETQ. The CDR3 nucleotides read TGCGCCAGCCGACTAGCGGGGGACTTCAATGAGCAGTTCTTC. It translates to CASRLAGDFNEQFF.

The chain combines TRBV12-3 or TRBV12-4 with TRBJ2-5; 9 bases agree with TRBD2. This CDR3 is built from 15 residues. V lost 8 bases, J lost 7 bases, and 14 bases stayed unmatched. The CDR3 spells CASSHIAGEFGTQYF. As DNA, the CDR3 is TGTGCCAGCTCCCACATAGCGGGGGAGTTCGGGACCCAGTACTTC.

The rearrangement links TRBV7-9 to TRBJ2-7, with a possible D match to TRBD2 (5 bases). CDR1 and CDR2 from the germline V gene are SEHNR and FQNEAQ (reference sequence). This CDR3 has 14 residues. Trimming took 5 bases from V and 3 from J, leaving 14 bases between them. CDR3 sequence: CASSLVEGLYEQYF. CDR3 bases: TGTGCCAGCAGCCTAGTTGAGGGCCTCTACGAGCAGTACTTC.

This clonotype has only a few counts. The chain recombines TRBV12-3 or TRBV12-4 with TRBJ1-5; tentatively, D is TRBD1 (6 bases). The V end was cut by 4 bases, the J end by 7 bases, with 17 bases between. The CDR3 runs to 15 residues. CDR3 sequence: CASSSGTRSSQPQHF. CDR3 sequence (DNA): TGTGCCAGCAGTTCCGGGACAAGGTCATCCCAGCCCCAGCATTTT.

This clonotype was seen only a few times. This sequence joins TRBV5-1 and TRBJ2-7; 7 bases match TRBD1. Germline values: CDR1 SGHRS, CDR2 YFSETQ. V lost 3 bases and J lost 2; bases outside the gene matches: 5. The length of the CDR3 is 14 residues. DNA of the CDR3: TGCGCCAGCAGCTCGAGGGGACAGACCTACGAGCAGTACTTC. This sequence encodes CASSSRGQTYEQYF.

The chain is built from TRBV6-2 or TRBV6-3 and TRBJ1-1, with D perhaps matching TRBD1 (6 bases). Trimming shortened V by 2 bases and J by 1 base, and 11 bases separated the two germline ends. The CDR3 consists of 15 residues. Germline CDR1 is MNHEY and CDR2 is SVGEGT. The CDR3 spells CASSYAGRGNTEAFF. CDR3 DNA sequence: TGTGCCAGCAGTTACGCGGGCAGGGGGAACACTGAAGCTTTCTTT.

This clonotype was recorded a few times. This chain joins TRBV20-1 and TRBJ2-1, with D possibly matching TRBD1 (6 bases). Germline values: CDR1 DFQATT, CDR2 SNEGSKA (reference sequence). This CDR3 comprises 16 residues. V shed 0 bases and J shed 3 bases, with 15 bases lying between them. The CDR3 loop reads CSARDLGAPHYNEQFF. The CDR3 bases are TGCAGTGCTAGAGATTTGGGGGCACCCCACTACAATGAGCAGTTCTTC.